This TCR beta chain was captured by sequencing in a study of blood T cell repertoires in COVID-19. Per germline, CDR1 SEHNR and CDR2 FQNEAQ (reference sequence). V dropped 2 bases and J dropped 1 base, with 8 bases sitting between them. The CDR3 runs to 14 residues. Method: immunoSEQ multiplex PCR; TCRdb's copy keeps in-frame clones and lacks some. This table holds just over 30,000 clones, 89% found once. A remark on this clone: Other DNA sequences in the sample encode the same CDR3.

The chain recombines TRBV7-9 with TRBJ1-1; the D is unclear. The sequencing input was peripheral blood. This receptor was identified in a woman aged 40-49 years with active or convalescent COVID-19. CDR3 amino acids: CASSLMAGNTEAFF. The CDR3 coding sequence is TGTGCCAGCAGCTTAATGGCGGGGAACACTGAAGCTTTCTTT. Drawing the rest from reference TRBV7-9 and TRBJ1-1, the complete variable domain is DTGVSQNPRHKITKRGQNVTFRCDPISEHNRLYWYRQTLGQGPEFLTYFQNEAQLEKSRLLSDRFSAERPKGSFSTLEIQRTEQGDSAMYLCASSLMAGNTEAFFGQGTRLTVV.